This T cell receptor beta chain is from a study of T cell responses to AZD1222 COVID-19 vaccine. Worth noting for this clone: What it binds is not known.

Study-level findings and limits: The sample set comprised mostly white British donors with more females, and clonal diversity was possibly underestimated.

Clones were read by immunoSEQ multiplex PCR, and TCRdb kept only the in-frame ones, dropping some. The profile shows roughly 140,000 clones, 85% to 95% of them singletons. The TCR comes from an adult in good health. This specimen consisted of peripheral blood, obtained on day 0 of AZD1222 vaccination.

The CDR3 sequence: CASSGQRGTEAFF. The CDR3 region has the DNA TGTGCCAGCAGCGGACAGCGGGGGACTGAAGCTTTCTTT. J is TRBJ1-1 and V is TRBV12-3 or TRBV12-4, with D perhaps TRBD1 (6 bases). Trimming left V 6 bases short and J 5 bases short, with 13 bases between. The CDR3 is 13 residues long.